Presented here are 28 T cell receptor beta chains from one specimen sequenced in a study of spatial heterogeneity in lung cancer. These receptors' antigens are unknown. Documented time point: sample taken at primary tumor resection. Using its own MiXCR run on the 5' RACE reads, TCRdb lists one record per CDR3 protein. The profile shows some 13,000 distinct CDR3 sequences, about 4% of them singletons. Study-level results: Counts of expanded intratumoral alpha and beta TCRs tracked tumor mutation counts.

Specimen: lung tumor tissue, collected at surgery. These receptors were obtained from a male donor with early-stage non-small cell lung cancer.

By sample share, this clonotype is medium-sized. The chain combines TRBV5-5 with TRBJ1-1, with no clear D. V was shortened by 2 bases and J by 1 base, with 6 bases between the two germline ends. Germline CDR1 reads SGHKS; CDR2 reads YYEKEE (reference sequence). The CDR3 is 13 residues long. CDR3: CASSFWTNTEAFF. The DNA of the CDR3 is TGTGCCAGCAGCTTTTGGACGAACACTGAAGCTTTCTTT.

This clonotype was picked up many times. The chain has TRBV7-7 and TRBJ2-5; the D gene is possibly TRBD2 (5 bases). The CDR3 runs to 14 residues. V shed 5 bases and J shed 3 bases, with 13 bases lying between them. Germline CDR1 reads SSHAT; CDR2 reads FNYEAQ (reference sequence). This CDR3 is CASSAGLDKETQYF. In DNA form, the CDR3 reads TGTGCCAGCAGCGCCGGACTGGATAAAGAGACCCAGTACTTC. Full variable domain (outside the CDR3, taken from reference TRBV7-7 and TRBJ2-5): GAGVSQSPRYKVTKRGQDVTLRCDPISSHATLYWYQQALGQGPEFLTYFNYEAQPDKSGLPSDRFSAERPEGSISTLTIQRTEQRDSAMYRCASSAGLDKETQYFGPGTRLLVL.

A few counts support this clonotype. This rearrangement joins TRBV5-5 to TRBJ2-1; D not certain. CDR3 length equals 15 residues. V lost 3 bases and J 2 bases, leaving 12 bases between the germline ends. Per germline, CDR1 SGHKS and CDR2 YYEKEE (reference sequence). As DNA, the CDR3 is TGTGCCAGCAGCTCCTCTCCCTATACCTACAATGAGCAGTTCTTC. Protein: CASSSSPYTYNEQFF.

This clonotype was recorded at least ten times. The CDR3 loop reads CASSYLGAGRGGLGGYTF. CDR3 bases: TGTGCCAGCAGTTATTTAGGGGCAGGGCGAGGTGGGCTGGGCGGCTACACCTTC. The chain is built from TRBV6-5 and TRBJ1-2; perhaps TRBD1 as D (5 bases). This CDR3 spans 18 amino acids. The V end was cut by 3 bases, the J end by 8 bases, with 28 bases between. The germline V gene encodes CDR1 MNHEY and CDR2 SVGAGI.

This clonotype was counted at least ten times. J is TRBJ2-3 and V is TRBV5-1; 7 bases fit TRBD2. This CDR3 region has 15 residues. The ends lost 0 bases at V and 0 bases at J; junction bases unmatched: 1. From germline, CDR1 is SGHRS and CDR2 YFSETQ. CDR3 coding DNA: TGCGCCAGCAGCTTGGCCGGGGGGAGCACAGATACGCAGTATTTT. Translating it yields CASSLAGGSTDTQYF.

This clonotype was seen at least ten times. J is TRBJ2-2 and V is TRBV5-5; D not certain. Germline CDR1 and CDR2: SGHKS and YYEKEE (reference sequence). The CDR3 has 14 amino acids. V was clipped by 4 bases and J by 0 bases, with 7 bases between them. DNA for the CDR3: TGTGCCAGCAGCCTACTCACGAACACCGGGGAGCTGTTTTTT. It translates to CASSLLTNTGELFF.

Many counts were recorded for this clonotype. J is TRBJ2-3 and V is TRBV5-1; possibly TRBD1 for D (6 bases). The CDR3 spans 16 residues. Per germline, CDR1 SGHRS and CDR2 YFSETQ. Trimming took off 4 bases at V and 5 bases at J, with 20 bases between the two ends. The chain's CDR3 is CASSPTQDRLVDTQYF. In DNA form, the CDR3 reads TGCGCCAGCAGCCCAACACAAGACAGGCTAGTAGATACGCAGTATTTT.

This clonotype was detected many times. The gene calls are TRBV7-2 and TRBJ2-7; 7 bases match TRBD2. Germline CDR1 and CDR2: SGHTA and FQGNSA. This CDR3 has 16 amino acids. The V and J ends lost 1 base and 5 bases, in that order; junction bases with no gene match: 11. Here the CDR3 reads CASSLVGGGPGHEQYF. The CDR3 nucleotides read TGTGCCAGCAGCTTAGTGGGGGGAGGGCCGGGCCACGAGCAGTACTTC.

The table lists this clonotype with many counts. The rearrangement links TRBV5-1 to TRBJ2-2, with 7 bases matching TRBD1. CDR3 length: 16 residues. Germline values: CDR1 SGHRS, CDR2 YFSETQ. V shed 2 bases and J 6 bases; nucleotides not matched to a gene: 10. CDR3 protein: CASSFPQDRSSGELFF. CDR3 bases: TGCGCCAGCAGCTTCCCTCAGGACAGGTCGTCCGGGGAGCTGTTTTTT. Combining the CDR3 with reference TRBV5-1 and TRBJ2-2 gives the whole variable domain KAGVTQTPRYLIKTRGQQVTLSCSPISGHRSVSWYQQTPGQGLQFLFEYFSETQRNKGNFPGRFSGRQFSNSRSEMNVSTLELGDSALYLCASSFPQDRSSGELFFGEGSRLTVL.

This clonotype was observed many times. The chain recombines TRBV11-3 with TRBJ2-2; D is uncertain. In germline, CDR1 is SGHNT, CDR2 YENEEA. The CDR3 totals 14 residues. V lost 5 bases, J lost 5 bases, and 12 bases lay in between. CDR3 sequence: CASSKWKATGELFF. The DNA for the CDR3 is TGTGCCAGCAGCAAATGGAAGGCGACCGGGGAGCTGTTTTTT.

This clonotype was detected many times. It is unclear where the CDR3 begins or ends on the DNA, so no DNA is shown, and the CDR3 is as TCRdb lists it. The chain has TRBV24-1 and TRBJ1-2; the table names TRBD1, a call not compared with the DNA. Germline V gives CDR1 KGHDR, CDR2 SFDVKD. The CDR3 has 15 amino acids, counting both end residues. CDR3: CATSDFGTGTYGDTF.

The chain has TRBV18 and TRBJ2-5; the D is unclear. V was pared by 4 bases and J by 5 bases, with 14 bases between. The length of the CDR3 is 14 residues. CDR1 is KGHSH and CDR2 is LQKENI in the germline V gene. CDR3: CASSRVAGPETQYF. The CDR3 DNA follows: TGTGCCAGCTCACGGGTTGCCGGCCCGGAGACCCAGTACTTC.

In its sample, this clonotype was seen many times. V and J are TRBV4-1 and TRBJ1-5; D remains unclear. Trimming pared 1 base from V and 3 bases from J, leaving 13 bases between. The CDR3 is 16 residues long. Germline-derived CDR1 and CDR2 are MGHRA and YSYEKL. CDR3 sequence: CASSQGTVSFNQPQHF. The CDR3 DNA follows: TGCGCCAGCAGCCAAGGCACAGTTTCCTTCAATCAGCCCCAGCATTTT.

This clonotype occurred many times. This chain uses TRBV3-1 with TRBJ2-4; no definite D call. Germline V gives CDR1 LGHDT, CDR2 YNNKEL (reference sequence). V gave up 0 bases and J gave up 0 bases, with 12 bases separating them. The CDR3 totals 17 residues. CDR3 amino acids: CASSQEYGGLAKNIQYF. The CDR3 coding sequence is TGTGCCAGCAGCCAAGAATATGGCGGATTAGCCAAAAACATTCAGTACTTC. The whole variable domain, remainder taken from reference TRBV3-1 and TRBJ2-4, is DTAVSQTPKYLVTQMGNDKSIKCEQNLGHDTMYWYKQDSKKFLKIMFSYNNKELIINETVPNRFSPKSPDKAHLNLHINSLELGDSAVYFCASSQEYGGLAKNIQYFGAGTRLSVL.

In this sample, this clonotype turned up many times. The chain couples TRBV20-1 to TRBJ2-3; D uncertain. From germline, CDR1 is DFQATT and CDR2 SNEGSKA (reference sequence). This CDR3 has 12 residues. The germline V and J ends were trimmed by 6 bases and 2 bases, with 9 bases remaining between them. The DNA for the CDR3 is TGCAGTGCCACCCATAACACAGATACGCAGTATTTT. Protein: CSATHNTDTQYF.

This clonotype occurred a few times. J is TRBJ2-3 and V is TRBV12-3 or TRBV12-4; D may be TRBD2 (6 bases). The V end was cut by 6 bases, the J end by 0 bases, with 10 bases between. The CDR3 length is 14 residues. DNA of the CDR3: TGTGCCAGCAGACGGGAGCTAAGCACAGATACGCAGTATTTT. This translates into CASRRELSTDTQYF.

V gene TRBV12-5 combines with J gene TRBJ1-4, with D unclear. The V gene lost 0 bases and the J gene lost 0 bases, with 17 bases spanning the gap. From germline, CDR1 is LGHNT and CDR2 FRNRAP. The CDR3 has 19 residues. The CDR3 nucleotides are TGTGCTAGTGGTTTGGTACTGGACGGCGAAGTCTCAACTAATGAAAAACTGTTTTTT. It translates to CASGLVLDGEVSTNEKLFF.

The table lists this clonotype with a few counts. The chain combines TRBV12-3 or TRBV12-4 with TRBJ2-2, with D maybe TRBD2 (6 bases). V lost 6 bases to trimming and J lost 6 bases, with 17 bases between them. The CDR3 sequence is 15 residues long. CDR3 sequence: CASSRGPSGAGELFF. The CDR3 nucleotides are TGTGCCAGCAGCCGCGGCCCCTCGGGGGCCGGGGAGCTGTTTTTT.

The sample holds a few counts of this clonotype. V gene TRBV20-1 combines with J gene TRBJ2-1; D may be TRBD2 (6 bases). This CDR3 comprises 16 residues. V lost 5 bases, J lost 5 bases, and 22 bases lay in between. Germline assignment: CDR1 DFQATT and CDR2 SNEGSKA (reference sequence). The CDR3 DNA reads TGCAGTGCTTCACGCGCGGGGAGGAATTGTGACAATGAGCAGTTCTTC. Encoded protein: CSASRAGRNCDNEQFF.

About this clonotype: This may be a read error, as it is one base from a much larger clone. The V and J genes are TRBV6-5 and TRBJ2-2; D possibly uses TRBD1 or TRBD2 (5 bases each). Germline values: CDR1 MNHEY, CDR2 SVGAGI. The CDR3 loop spans 14 amino acids. V lost 7 bases and J 5 bases, leaving 14 bases between the germline ends. In DNA form, the CDR3 reads TGTGCCAGCAAACCCGGGGCGAGGACCGGGGAGCTGTTTTTT. This sequence encodes CASKPGARTGELFF.

This clonotype came up many times. The chain links TRBV7-2 to TRBJ1-6; 7 nucleotides align to TRBD1. J lost 10 bases, V lost 3 bases, and 9 bases had no gene match. The CDR3 has 15 amino acids. CDR1 and CDR2 from the germline V gene are SGHTA and FQGNSA. CDR3 loop: CASSFLTGEGSPLHF. The CDR3 bases are TGTGCCAGCAGCTTCCTAACAGGGGAGGGATCACCCCTCCACTTT.

This clonotype was seen many times. This chain joins TRBV12-5 and TRBJ2-7; D gene uncertain. In germline, CDR1 is LGHNT, CDR2 FRNRAP. This CDR3 is built from 12 residues. The V end was cut by 0 bases, the J end by 3 bases, with 3 bases between. Here the CDR3 DNA reads TGTGCTAGTGGTTTGGTATACTACGAGCAGTACTTC. Translated: CASGLVYYEQYF.

This clonotype is classed as medium-sized. CDR3 sequence: CASTRSGRASGELFF. The CDR3, as DNA: TGTGCCAGCACCCGTAGCGGGAGGGCCTCCGGGGAGCTGTTTTTT. The J gene is TRBJ2-2, the V gene TRBV12-3 or TRBV12-4; 11 bases fit TRBD2. The CDR3 contains 15 residues. Trimming cost V 7 bases and J 6 bases; bases outside gene matches: 7.

This clonotype ranks as medium-sized (0.01 to 0.1%). The chain combines TRBV20-1 with TRBJ1-4; D unresolved. Trimming took 0 bases from V and 6 from J, leaving 14 bases between them. This CDR3 comprises 15 residues. Germline lookup yields CDR1 DFQATT and CDR2 SNEGSKA (reference sequence). The CDR3 loop reads CSARDPASRYEKLFF. In nucleotides, the CDR3 is TGCAGTGCTAGAGATCCCGCGAGTCGATATGAAAAACTGTTTTTT.

This clonotype was detected ten times or more. The rearrangement joins TRBV18 to TRBJ2-1; the D is unclear. The CDR3 spans 13 residues. Trimming cost V 2 bases and J 3 bases, with 5 bases left between them. Germline V gene data show CDR1 as KGHSH and CDR2 as LQKENI. The CDR3 here is CASSPTVYNEQFF. As DNA, the CDR3 is TGTGCCAGCTCACCAACTGTCTACAATGAGCAGTTCTTC. The variable domain in full, with the rest retrieved from reference TRBV18 and TRBJ2-1, is NAGVMQNPRHLVRRRGQEARLRCSPMKGHSHVYWYRQLPEEGLKFMVYLQKENIIDESGMPKERFSAEFPKEGPSILRIQQVVRGDSAAYFCASSPTVYNEQFFGPGTRLTVL.

This clonotype was picked up many times. The genes are TRBV3-1 and TRBJ1-1, with a weak D call TRBD1 (6 bases). Trimming removed 3 bases from V and 1 base from J, with 21 bases in between. The V gene's germline CDR1 is LGHDT and CDR2 YNNKEL (reference sequence). The length of the CDR3 is 18 residues. The CDR3 DNA follows: TGTGCCAGCAGCCATTCTCAAGGGGGGGGGATCAGGAACACTGAAGCTTTCTTT. Amino acid sequence: CASSHSQGGGIRNTEAFF.

This clonotype appeared many times. The chain joins TRBV7-2 to TRBJ1-1; 7 positions agree with TRBD1. The CDR3 runs 15 residues. J lost 3 bases, V lost 0 bases, and 4 bases had no gene match. Germline CDR1 reads SGHTA; CDR2 reads FQGNSA. CDR3 DNA: TGTGCCAGCAGCTTAGCAGGAGGGGGCCACACTGAAGCTTTCTTT. It codes for CASSLAGGGHTEAFF.

This clonotype is medium-sized within its sample. The V call is TRBV5-1, the J call TRBJ1-2, with 7 bases matching TRBD1. Losses at the gene ends were 9 bases for V and 8 bases for J; bases not matched to a gene: 10. CDR3 length: 12 amino acids. The germline gives CDR1 SGHRS, CDR2 YFSETQ. The CDR3 loop is CATLGTEGGYTF. As DNA, the CDR3 is TGCGCCACCCTCGGGACAGAGGGGGGCTACACCTTC.